One and the same sample provided the 12 T cell receptor beta chains below, sequenced in a study of regulatory T cells in long-lasting Graves disease. TCR beta libraries were built with iRepertoire HTBI primers and Arm-PCR of CDR3 regions. From the multiplex PCR reads, TCRdb called clonotypes with MiXCR, one entry per CDR3 protein. The sample has about half a million distinct CDR3 sequences, around 12% seen once; the top ten hold 8.9%. The time point was: newly diagnosed GD, antithyroid drugs for less than 3 months. PBMC-derived RNA was used for the TCR library. The sample was also linked to a second study, of T cells in Graves' hyperthyroidism and ophthalmopathy.

The sample in question was peripheral blood mononuclear cells (PBMCs), obtained at new diagnosis, from a patient treated with antithyroid drugs. The receptors here all came from a woman in her 30s with Graves disease.

This clonotype showed up just a few times. This chain links TRBV5-1 with TRBJ2-7; D unresolved. V was clipped by 0 bases and J by 9 bases, with 13 bases between them. CDR3 size: 13 residues. The germline CDR1 and CDR2 sequences are SGHRS and YFSETQ. DNA for the CDR3: TGCGCCAGCAGCTTGGGGCAGTCCATCGGGCAGTACTTC. As protein: CASSLGQSIGQYF.

This clonotype came up many times. The chain uses TRBV7-8 and TRBJ2-7, with 10 bases lining up with TRBD2. With V trimmed by 4 bases and J by 0 bases, 9 bases remained unmatched. Germline CDR1 reads SGHVS; CDR2 reads FQNEAQ. This CDR3 spans 17 amino acids. The CDR3: CASSSGGRTSGSYEQYF. CDR3 in DNA: TGTGCCAGCAGCTCCGGGGGTAGGACTAGCGGCTCCTACGAGCAGTACTTC.

There are many counts of this clonotype. This chain links TRBV2 with TRBJ2-3; no firm D call. The V gene lost 6 bases and the J gene lost 0 bases, with 13 bases spanning the gap. The CDR3 has 15 residues. Germline CDR1 reads SNHLY; CDR2 reads FYNNEI. The CDR3, as DNA: TGTGCCAGCAGCCTAGAAAATCTGAGCACAGATACGCAGTATTTT. This sequence encodes CASSLENLSTDTQYF.

This clonotype appeared many times. This rearrangement joins TRBV20-1 to TRBJ2-5; either TRBD1 or TRBD2 may fit D (5 bases each). This CDR3 contains 14 residues. CDR1 is DFQATT and CDR2 is SNEGSKA in the germline V gene (reference sequence). The germline V and J ends were trimmed by 5 bases and 3 bases, with 16 bases remaining between them. The CDR3 loop reads CSAFGTSQKETQYF. The CDR3 DNA is TGCAGTGCTTTCGGGACCAGCCAAAAAGAGACCCAGTACTTC.

This clonotype showed up many times. The rearrangement uses TRBV7-2 and TRBJ2-3; 9 nucleotides agree with TRBD2. This CDR3 is built from 16 residues. V lost 4 bases and J lost 0; bases outside the gene matches: 5. Germline V lookup: CDR1 SGHTA, CDR2 FQGNSA. The CDR3 loop reads CASSWKAGGSTDTQYF. The CDR3, as DNA: TGTGCCAGCAGCTGGAAGGCGGGAGGGAGCACAGATACGCAGTATTTT.

This clonotype was counted many times. The chain carries TRBV5-1 and TRBJ1-6; TRBD1 matches 8 bases. This CDR3 has 17 residues. The V gene's germline CDR1 is SGHRS and CDR2 YFSETQ. With 4 bases clipped from V and 1 base from J, the junction kept 7 bases outside the gene matches. Written as DNA, the CDR3 is TGCGCCAGCAGCATAGGACAGGGCGGATCCTATAATTCACCCCTCCACTTT. Protein sequence: CASSIGQGGSYNSPLHF.

This clonotype was observed at least ten times. The chain uses TRBV29-1 and TRBJ1-2; the D is unclear. CDR1 and CDR2 from the germline V gene are SQVTM and ANQGSEA. The CDR3 has 13 residues. V shed 6 bases and J shed 8 bases, with 19 bases lying between them. The CDR3 DNA reads as TGCAGCGTCCCCTCGGTTTCTCCGGGGGGCTACACCTTC. Its translation: CSVPSVSPGGYTF.

This clonotype was recorded a few times. This sequence joins TRBV20-1 and TRBJ2-7; 9 bases agree with TRBD2. This CDR3 spans 13 amino acids. CDR1 DFQATT and CDR2 SNEGSKA come from the germline V gene (reference sequence). The J segment lost 1 base and the V segment lost 7 bases, leaving 5 bases of the junction unmatched. CDR3 coding DNA: TGCAGTGTTTTAGCGGGGGATTCCTACGAGCAGTACTTC. It is translated as CSVLAGDSYEQYF.

This clonotype was detected many times. This chain uses TRBV30 with TRBJ2-1; no firm D call. Germline-derived CDR1 and CDR2 are GTSNPN and SVGIG (reference sequence). V dropped 3 bases and J dropped 0 bases, with 6 bases sitting between them. This CDR3 contains 13 residues. The DNA for the CDR3 is TGTGCCTGGAGCGTAAACTCCTACAATGAGCAGTTCTTC. This encodes CAWSVNSYNEQFF.

This clonotype turned up a few times. The genes are TRBV28 and TRBJ2-7, with 8 bases matching TRBD1. J lost 7 bases, V lost 8 bases, and 7 bases had no gene match. CDR3 length: 12 residues. Germline CDR1 MDHEN, CDR2 SYDVKM. CDR3 region: CASGQGAREQYF. CDR3 in DNA: TGTGCCAGCGGGCAGGGGGCTCGGGAGCAGTACTTC.

In its sample, this clonotype was seen many times. This chain joins TRBV18 and TRBJ2-2; the D gene is possibly TRBD2 (5 bases). In germline, CDR1 is KGHSH, CDR2 LQKENI. The CDR3 contains 14 residues. V lost 5 bases, J lost 8 bases, and 15 bases lay in between. The CDR3: CASSSGRWTGELFF. Written as DNA, the CDR3 is TGTGCCAGCTCATCGGGCCGTTGGACTGGGGAGCTGTTTTTT.

In its sample, this clonotype was seen many times. The rearrangement uses TRBV20-1 and TRBJ2-1, with D unclear. V shed 1 base and J shed 0 bases, with 10 bases lying between them. Germline CDR1 is DFQATT and CDR2 is SNEGSKA (reference sequence). The CDR3 covers 15 residues. The CDR3 reads CSARGLALSYNEQFF. Written as DNA, the CDR3 is TGCAGTGCTAGAGGACTTGCCCTCTCCTACAATGAGCAGTTCTTC.